Listed here are 25 T cell receptor beta chains from one sample, sequenced in a study of blood T cell repertoires in COVID-19. Here immunoSEQ multiplex PCR was the method, and the copy in TCRdb shows in-frame clones only, minus some. The table lists 170,000 or so clones, around 87% of them singletons. Sequencing was done on a sample of peripheral blood. The receptors originated from a woman in her 70s with COVID-19, enrolled during active disease.

V is TRBV29-1 and J is TRBJ1-1; D is unresolved. Germline CDR1 is SQVTM and CDR2 is ANQGSEA. There are 10 residues in the CDR3. Trimming took off 4 bases at V and 5 bases at J, with 5 bases between the two ends. The chain's CDR3 is CSVAKTEAFF. The CDR3 DNA reads as TGCAGCGTTGCCAAAACTGAAGCTTTCTTT.

This clone appeared once. The chain couples TRBV7-2 to TRBJ2-5; perhaps TRBD1 as D (6 bases). CDR1 and CDR2 (germline): SGHTA, FQGNSA. V lost 4 bases, J lost 7 bases, and 16 bases lay in between. The CDR3 extends over 14 amino acids. The CDR3 nucleotides read TGTGCCAGCAGCTCCGACGGGACACCTCGGACCCAGTACTTC. Translated, it gives CASSSDGTPRTQYF.

This rearrangement joins TRBV30 to TRBJ2-7; D unresolved. The CDR3 covers 12 residues. CDR1 is GTSNPN and CDR2 is SVGIG in the germline V gene (reference sequence). Trimming pared 0 bases from V and 6 bases from J, leaving 9 bases between. The CDR3 DNA is TGTGCCTGGAGTGTAGCTCCTGCCGAGCAGTACTTC. This encodes CAWSVAPAEQYF.

This CDR3 is CASSKTGLGNQPQHF. DNA of the CDR3: TGTGCCAGCAGCAAGACAGGTCTTGGCAATCAGCCCCAGCATTTT. This chain joins TRBV7-2 and TRBJ1-5; a weak D match, TRBD1 (6 bases). Germline V lookup: CDR1 SGHTA, CDR2 FQGNSA. The germline V and J ends were trimmed by 5 bases and 2 bases, with 13 bases remaining between them. The CDR3 is 15 amino acids.

This clone was detected only once. At one boundary the junction diverges from the germline segment, which might be a read error. The genes are TRBV7-7 and TRBJ2-3; D uncertain. The CDR3 loop spans 13 amino acids. The germline V gene encodes CDR1 SSHAT and CDR2 FNYEAQ (reference sequence). In DNA, the CDR3 is TGTGCTAGCAGCGCCCGTTGGAGCGCTACGCAGTATTTT. The encoded protein is CASSARWSATQYF.

This rearrangement joins TRBV18 to TRBJ1-6, with no clear D. Trimming left V 4 bases short and J 7 bases short, with 8 bases between. The CDR3 sequence is 13 residues long. CDR1 KGHSH and CDR2 LQKENI come from the germline V gene. This CDR3 reads CASSRGRNSPLHF. The CDR3 DNA is TGTGCCAGCTCACGAGGGAGGAATTCACCCCTCCACTTT.

The rearrangement links TRBV15 to TRBJ1-1, with no clear D. This CDR3 comprises 17 residues. Germline V gene sequence: CDR1 LNHNV, CDR2 YYDKDF (reference sequence). Trimming stripped 1 base from V and 3 bases from J, with 18 bases between. CDR3 DNA sequence: TGTGCCACCAGCAGAGTCTTAACCCGGAACGGAGACACTGAAGCTTTCTTT. Translation: CATSRVLTRNGDTEAFF.

This chain links TRBV5-5 with TRBJ1-2, with 11 bases that match TRBD1. Germline CDR1 and CDR2: SGHKS and YYEKEE (reference sequence). J lost 8 bases, V lost 4 bases, and 10 bases had no gene match. The CDR3 runs to 15 residues. In DNA, the CDR3 is TGTGCCAGCAGCGGGATGGGACAGGGGGTATACGGCTACACCTTC. Amino acids: CASSGMGQGVYGYTF.

V usage is TRBV18 and J usage is TRBJ1-1; 7 bases agree with TRBD1. The CDR3 spans 15 residues. Germline CDR1 and CDR2: KGHSH and LQKENI. The ends lost 2 bases at V and 5 bases at J; junction bases unmatched: 8. The CDR3 DNA is TGTGCCAGCTCACCAAGCTCCCAGGGGGGAACTGAAGCTTTCTTT. This gives the protein CASSPSSQGGTEAFF. Based on the CDR3 plus reference TRBV18 and TRBJ1-1, the full variable domain is NAGVMQNPRHLVRRRGQEARLRCSPMKGHSHVYWYRQLPEEGLKFMVYLQKENIIDESGMPKERFSAEFPKEGPSILRIQQVVRGDSAAYFCASSPSSQGGTEAFFGQGTRLTVV.

The rearrangement joins TRBV18 to TRBJ2-7; weak D call: TRBD1 (7 bases). CDR1 KGHSH and CDR2 LQKENI come from the germline V gene. The CDR3 covers 16 residues. V was pared by 3 bases and J by 2 bases, with 17 bases between. The CDR3 DNA reads TGTGCCAGCTCACCGGGCCAGGGGGGCGACGCCTACGAGCAGTACTTC. Its protein product is CASSPGQGGDAYEQYF.

As regards this clone: The same CDR3 also results from other DNA sequences found in this sample. The J gene is TRBJ1-2, the V gene TRBV5-4; no reliable D call. V was clipped by 0 bases and J by 4 bases, with 7 bases between them. From germline, CDR1 is SGHNT and CDR2 YYREEE (reference sequence). CDR3 length: 13 residues. The CDR3 DNA is TGTGCCAGCAGCTTGGCCGGGATCTATGGCTACACCTTC. It specifies CASSLAGIYGYTF.

This chain links TRBV15 with TRBJ2-2; 8 bases are shared with TRBD2. Trimming removed 4 bases from V and 6 bases from J; junction bases left unmatched: 7. The CDR3 length is 15 residues. Germline V gene data show CDR1 as LNHNV and CDR2 as YYDKDF (reference sequence). The CDR3 bases are TGTGCCACCAGCAAGGTAGCGGGATTCGCCGGGGAGCTGTTTTTT. Its protein is CATSKVAGFAGELFF.

This clone was counted only a few times. The chain links TRBV2 to TRBJ1-4; a weak D match, TRBD1 (6 bases). Trimming left V 7 bases short and J 5 bases short, with 20 bases between. Germline V gene data show CDR1 as SNHLY and CDR2 as FYNNEI. This CDR3 comprises 16 residues. CDR3 in amino acids: CASTALGDNRNEKLFF. CDR3 bases: TGTGCCAGCACCGCCCTTGGGGACAACCGGAATGAAAAACTGTTTTTT.

The J gene is TRBJ1-4, the V gene TRBV5-1; weak D call: TRBD1 (6 bases). V lost 9 bases and J lost 8, with 17 bases in between. This CDR3 comprises 13 residues. Germline V gene lookup returns CDR1 SGHRS and CDR2 YFSETQ. The CDR3 protein is CATSDSSGEKLFF. The CDR3, as DNA: TGCGCCACCTCGGACAGCTCGGGGGAAAAACTGTTTTTT.

The genes are TRBV5-4 and TRBJ2-1, with a possible D match to TRBD2 (5 bases). The germline CDR1 and CDR2 sequences are SGHNT and YYREEE (reference sequence). The length of the CDR3 is 15 residues. Trimming pared 1 base from V and 7 bases from J, leaving 15 bases between. For the CDR3, the DNA is TGTGCCAGCAGCTTGCCACTAGGTAAAGGTAATGAGCAGTTCTTC. It codes for CASSLPLGKGNEQFF.

This sequence joins TRBV15 and TRBJ2-7, with 10 nucleotides matching TRBD1. In germline, CDR1 is LNHNV, CDR2 YYDKDF (reference sequence). This CDR3 comprises 14 residues. J was trimmed by 3 bases and V by 6 bases; bases with no gene match: 5. The CDR3 here is CATSRDRGFYEQYF. The CDR3 bases are TGTGCCACCAGTCGGGACAGGGGTTTCTACGAGCAGTACTTC.

Written as DNA, the CDR3 is TGTGCCAGCAGTGGACAGGGCAGCTACGAGCAGTACTTC. Protein product: CASSGQGSYEQYF. The V call is TRBV6-6, the J call TRBJ2-7; TRBD1 aligns across 8 bases. V was pared by 5 bases and J by 3 bases, with 3 bases of the junction left unmatched. The CDR3 extends over 13 amino acids. CDR1 MNHNY and CDR2 SVGAGI come from the germline V gene (reference sequence).

The CDR3 reads CASSPQDQPQHF. The CDR3 DNA is TGTGCCAGCTCACCTCAGGATCAGCCCCAGCATTTT. The chain is built from TRBV18 and TRBJ1-5; no clear D. Germline-derived CDR1 and CDR2 are KGHSH and LQKENI. Trimming left V 3 bases short and J 5 bases short, with 5 bases between. The CDR3 is 12 amino acids.

V is TRBV19 and J is TRBJ2-7; D uncertain. CDR3 length equals 13 residues. V lost 3 bases and J 0 bases, leaving 6 bases between the germline ends. The germline V gene has CDR1 LNHDA and CDR2 SQIVND (reference sequence). The CDR3 coding sequence is TGTGCCAGTAGTATTTCAGTCTCCTACGAGCAGTACTTC. It is translated as CASSISVSYEQYF.

CDR3 residues: CAISERVAETQYF. The CDR3 bases are TGTGCCATCAGTGAGCGGGTAGCGGAGACCCAGTACTTC. The chain links TRBV10-3 to TRBJ2-5; maybe TRBD2 (5 bases). The length of the CDR3 is 13 residues. Germline loops: CDR1 ENHRY, CDR2 SYGVKD. The ends were cut back, 2 bases at V and 5 bases at J, with 9 bases in the middle.

V and J are TRBV4-2 and TRBJ2-7; 8 nucleotides line up with TRBD2. This CDR3 spans 14 amino acids. Germline lookup yields CDR1 LGHNA and CDR2 YNFKEQ. Trimming removed 2 bases from V and 5 bases from J; junction bases left unmatched: 5. CDR3 sequence reads: CASSQQAGVNEQYF. The CDR3 DNA is TGTGCCAGCAGCCAACAAGCGGGAGTGAACGAGCAGTACTTC.

The rearrangement links TRBV2 to TRBJ2-5; TRBD1 agrees at 9 bases. There are 15 residues in the CDR3. Trimming removed 4 bases from V and 5 bases from J; junction bases left unmatched: 8. CDR1 and CDR2 from the germline V gene are SNHLY and FYNNEI. CDR3: CASSVGTGRWETQYF. In DNA form, the CDR3 reads TGTGCCAGCAGTGTCGGGACAGGGAGATGGGAGACCCAGTACTTC.

This clone occurred once. The chain has TRBV5-8 and TRBJ1-2; maybe TRBD1 (6 bases). This CDR3 region has 14 residues. Trimming took 1 base from V and 3 from J, leaving 10 bases between them. The germline CDR1 and CDR2 sequences are SGHTS and YDEGEE. CDR3 coding DNA: TGTGCCAGCAGCTTGACAGGGAGAGACTATGGCTACACCTTC. This gives the protein CASSLTGRDYGYTF.

The chain recombines TRBV6-5 with TRBJ1-4, with D perhaps matching TRBD1 (6 bases). Trimming shortened V by 8 bases and J by 4 bases, and 17 bases separated the two germline ends. Germline V lookup: CDR1 MNHEY, CDR2 SVGAGI. The CDR3 is 15 residues long. CDR3: CASGHRTVLNEKLFF. In DNA, the CDR3 is TGTGCCAGCGGCCACAGGACAGTCCTTAATGAAAAACTGTTTTTT.

V gene TRBV6-2 or TRBV6-3 combines with J gene TRBJ2-1, with 15 bases fitting TRBD2. V trimming: 6 bases; J trimming: 8 bases; junction bases outside the gene matches: 11. CDR3 length: 17 amino acids. Germline V gene sequence: CDR1 MNHEY, CDR2 SVGEGT. The CDR3 bases are TGTGCCAGCAGCAAAGGACTAGCGGGAGGGCCGAGGGATGAGCAGTTCTTC. It codes for CASSKGLAGGPRDEQFF.